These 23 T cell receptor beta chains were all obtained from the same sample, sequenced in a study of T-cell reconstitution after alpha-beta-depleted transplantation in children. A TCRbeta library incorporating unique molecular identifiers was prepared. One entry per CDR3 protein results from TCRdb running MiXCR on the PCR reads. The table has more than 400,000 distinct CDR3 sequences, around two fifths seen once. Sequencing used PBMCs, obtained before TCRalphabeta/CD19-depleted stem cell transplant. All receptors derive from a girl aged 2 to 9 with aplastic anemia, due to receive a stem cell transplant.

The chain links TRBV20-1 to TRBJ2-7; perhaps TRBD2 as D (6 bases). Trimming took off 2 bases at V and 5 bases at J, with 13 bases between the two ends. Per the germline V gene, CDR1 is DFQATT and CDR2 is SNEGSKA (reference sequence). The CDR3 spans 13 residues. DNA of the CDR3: TGCAGTGCTAGACACGGGAGTGGGGACGAGCAGTACTTC. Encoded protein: CSARHGSGDEQYF.

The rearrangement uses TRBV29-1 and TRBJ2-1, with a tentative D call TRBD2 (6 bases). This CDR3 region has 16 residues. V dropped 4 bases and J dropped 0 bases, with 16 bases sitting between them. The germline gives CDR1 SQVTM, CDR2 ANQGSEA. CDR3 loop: CSVVKDSDYSYNEQFF. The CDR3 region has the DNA TGCAGCGTTGTTAAGGATTCGGACTACTCCTACAATGAGCAGTTCTTC.

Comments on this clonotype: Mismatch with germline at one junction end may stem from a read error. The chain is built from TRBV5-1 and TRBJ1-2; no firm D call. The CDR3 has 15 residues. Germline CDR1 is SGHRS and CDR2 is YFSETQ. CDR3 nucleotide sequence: TGCACCAGCAGCACCGAGGGCCAGGTAGGACATGGCTACACCTTC. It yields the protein CTSSTEGQVGHGYTF.

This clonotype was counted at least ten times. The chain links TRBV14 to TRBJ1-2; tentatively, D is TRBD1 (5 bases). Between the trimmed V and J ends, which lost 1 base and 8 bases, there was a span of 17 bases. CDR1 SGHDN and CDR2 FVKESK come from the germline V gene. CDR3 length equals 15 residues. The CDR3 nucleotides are TGTGCCAGCAGCCAAGCGGGGATGTCAGGGAGCGGCTACACCTTC. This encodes CASSQAGMSGSGYTF. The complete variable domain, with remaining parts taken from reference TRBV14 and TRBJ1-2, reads EAGVTQFPSHSVIEKGQTVTLRCDPISGHDNLYWYRRVMGKEIKFLLHFVKESKQDESGMPNNRFLAERTGGTYSTLKVQPAELEDSGVYFCASSQAGMSGSGYTFGSGTRLTVV.

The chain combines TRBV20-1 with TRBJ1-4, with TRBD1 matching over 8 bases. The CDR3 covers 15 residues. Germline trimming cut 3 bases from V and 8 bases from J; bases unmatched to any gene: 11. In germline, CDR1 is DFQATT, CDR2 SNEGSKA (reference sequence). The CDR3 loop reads CSARTGAAPPEKLFF. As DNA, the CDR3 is TGCAGTGCTAGGACAGGGGCCGCGCCCCCCGAAAAACTGTTTTTT.

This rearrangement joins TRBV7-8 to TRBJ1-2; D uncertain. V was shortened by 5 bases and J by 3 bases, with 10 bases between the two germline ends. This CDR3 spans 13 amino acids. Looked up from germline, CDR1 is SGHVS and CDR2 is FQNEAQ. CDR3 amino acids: CASSNYYDYGYTF. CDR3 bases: TGTGCCAGCAGCAATTACTATGACTATGGCTACACCTTC.

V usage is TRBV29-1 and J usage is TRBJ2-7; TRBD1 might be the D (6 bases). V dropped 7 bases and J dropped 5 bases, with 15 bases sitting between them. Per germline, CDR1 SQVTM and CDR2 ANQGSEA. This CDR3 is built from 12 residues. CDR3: CSARGPGNEQYF. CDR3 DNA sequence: TGCAGCGCCAGGGGCCCCGGGAACGAGCAGTACTTC.

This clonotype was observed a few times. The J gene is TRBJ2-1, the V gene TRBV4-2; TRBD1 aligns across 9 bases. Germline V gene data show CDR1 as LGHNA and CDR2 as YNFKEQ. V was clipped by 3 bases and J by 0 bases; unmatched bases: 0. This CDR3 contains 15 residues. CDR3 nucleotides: TGTGCCAGCAGCCAGGACAGGGGCTCCTACAATGAGCAGTTCTTC. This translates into CASSQDRGSYNEQFF.

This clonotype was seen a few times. The CDR3 sequence: CASSEWTGGFSYEQYF. CDR3 sequence (DNA): TGTGCCAGCAGTGAGTGGACAGGGGGTTTCTCCTACGAGCAGTACTTC. The V call is TRBV25-1, the J call TRBJ2-7; 10 bases are shared with TRBD1. V shed 3 bases and J 0 bases; nucleotides not matched to a gene: 5. Germline loops: CDR1 MGHDK, CDR2 SYGVNS. The CDR3 is 16 residues long.

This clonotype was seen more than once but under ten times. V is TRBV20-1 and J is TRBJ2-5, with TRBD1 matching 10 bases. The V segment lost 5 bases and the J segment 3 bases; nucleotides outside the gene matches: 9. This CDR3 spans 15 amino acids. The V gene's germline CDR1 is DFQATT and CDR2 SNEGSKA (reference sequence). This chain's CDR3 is CSADKGQGREETQYF. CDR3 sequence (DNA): TGCAGTGCTGATAAGGGACAGGGGAGGGAAGAGACCCAGTACTTC.

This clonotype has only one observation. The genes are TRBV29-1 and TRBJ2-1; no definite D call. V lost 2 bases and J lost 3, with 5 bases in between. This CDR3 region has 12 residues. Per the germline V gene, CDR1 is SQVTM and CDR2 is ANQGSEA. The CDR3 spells CSVEWLYNEQFF. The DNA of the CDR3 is TGCAGCGTTGAATGGCTCTACAATGAGCAGTTCTTC.

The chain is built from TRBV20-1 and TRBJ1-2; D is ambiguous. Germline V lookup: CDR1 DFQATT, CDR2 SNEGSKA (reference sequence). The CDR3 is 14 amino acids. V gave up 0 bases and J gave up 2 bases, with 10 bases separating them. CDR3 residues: CSARDPGINYGYTF. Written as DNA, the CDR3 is TGCAGTGCTAGAGATCCTGGGATCAACTATGGCTACACCTTC.

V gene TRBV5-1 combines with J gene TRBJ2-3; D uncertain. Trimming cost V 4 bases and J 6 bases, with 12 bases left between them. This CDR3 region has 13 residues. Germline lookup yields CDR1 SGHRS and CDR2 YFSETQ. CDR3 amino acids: CASSPRPRDTQYF. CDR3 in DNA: TGCGCCAGCAGCCCTAGGCCCCGGGATACGCAGTATTTT.

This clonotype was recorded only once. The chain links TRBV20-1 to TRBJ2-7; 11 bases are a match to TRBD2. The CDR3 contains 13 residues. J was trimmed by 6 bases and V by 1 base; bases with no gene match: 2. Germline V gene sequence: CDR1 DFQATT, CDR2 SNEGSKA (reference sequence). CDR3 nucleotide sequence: TGCAGTGCTAGAGGACTAGCGGGGCCCGAGCAGTACTTC. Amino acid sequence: CSARGLAGPEQYF.

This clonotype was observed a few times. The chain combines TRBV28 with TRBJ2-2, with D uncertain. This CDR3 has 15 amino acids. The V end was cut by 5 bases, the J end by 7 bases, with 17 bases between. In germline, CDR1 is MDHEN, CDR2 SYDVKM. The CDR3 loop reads CASSPRKTFSGELFF. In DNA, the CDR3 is TGTGCCAGCAGTCCTCGGAAGACCTTCAGCGGGGAGCTGTTTTTT.

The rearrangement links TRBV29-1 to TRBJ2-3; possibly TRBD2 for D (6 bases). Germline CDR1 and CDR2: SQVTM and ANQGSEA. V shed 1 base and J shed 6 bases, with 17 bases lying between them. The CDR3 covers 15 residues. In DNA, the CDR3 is TGCAGCGTTGAAGCGGGGACTCAGGGATGGGATACGCAGTATTTT. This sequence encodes CSVEAGTQGWDTQYF.

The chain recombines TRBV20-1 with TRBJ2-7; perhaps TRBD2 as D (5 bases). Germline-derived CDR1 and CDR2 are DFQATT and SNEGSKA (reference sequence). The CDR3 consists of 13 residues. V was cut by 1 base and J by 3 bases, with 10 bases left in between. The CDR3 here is CSARGVAFYEQYF. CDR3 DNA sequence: TGCAGTGCTAGAGGGGTAGCGTTCTACGAGCAGTACTTC.

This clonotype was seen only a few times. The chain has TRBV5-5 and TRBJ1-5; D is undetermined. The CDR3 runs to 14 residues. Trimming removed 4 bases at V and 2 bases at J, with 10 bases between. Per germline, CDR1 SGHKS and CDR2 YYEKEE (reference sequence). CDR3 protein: CASSPDTRNQPQHF. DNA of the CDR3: TGTGCCAGCAGCCCTGACACCCGCAATCAGCCCCAGCATTTT.

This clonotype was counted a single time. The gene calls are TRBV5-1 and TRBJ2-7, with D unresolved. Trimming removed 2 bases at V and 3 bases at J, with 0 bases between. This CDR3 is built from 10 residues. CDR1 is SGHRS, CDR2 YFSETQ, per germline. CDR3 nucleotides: TGCGCCAGCAGCTTCTACGAGCAGTACTTC. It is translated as CASSFYEQYF.

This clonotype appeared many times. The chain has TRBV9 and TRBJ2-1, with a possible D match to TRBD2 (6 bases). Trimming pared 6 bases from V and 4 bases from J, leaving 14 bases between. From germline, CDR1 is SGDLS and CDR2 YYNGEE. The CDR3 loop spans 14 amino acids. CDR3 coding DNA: TGTGCCAGCAACCGGGACTCGCAATACAATGAGCAGTTCTTC. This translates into CASNRDSQYNEQFF.

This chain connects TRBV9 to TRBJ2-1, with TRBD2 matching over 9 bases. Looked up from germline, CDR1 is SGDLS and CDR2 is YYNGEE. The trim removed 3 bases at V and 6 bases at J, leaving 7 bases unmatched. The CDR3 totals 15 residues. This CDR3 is CASSAAGGLANEQFF. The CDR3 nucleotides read TGTGCCAGCAGCGCAGCGGGGGGATTGGCCAATGAGCAGTTCTTC.

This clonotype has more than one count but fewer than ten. CDR3 region: CASSVATSTGAITDTQYF. In DNA form, the CDR3 reads TGTGCCAGCAGCGTAGCTACTTCGACAGGGGCTATCACAGATACGCAGTATTTT. V gene TRBV9 combines with J gene TRBJ2-3, with 8 positions matching TRBD1. CDR1 is SGDLS, CDR2 YYNGEE, per germline. The CDR3 is made up of 18 amino acids. V dropped 0 bases and J dropped 2; count of bases not matched to a gene: 11.

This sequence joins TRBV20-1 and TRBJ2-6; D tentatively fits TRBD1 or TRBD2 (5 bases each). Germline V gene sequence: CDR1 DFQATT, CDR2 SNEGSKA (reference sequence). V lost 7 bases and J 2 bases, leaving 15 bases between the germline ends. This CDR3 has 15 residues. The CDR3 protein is CSGLGWGTGANVLTF. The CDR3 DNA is TGCAGTGGACTCGGTTGGGGGACTGGGGCCAACGTCCTGACTTTC.